This T cell receptor (beta chain) derives from a study of T cell repertoires in cytomegalovirus infection (dated by TCRdb to 2018 to 2020). Looking at the study overall: Donor HLA type was relevant to the analysis, because carriage of CMV infection together with the matching HLA type was indicated by public TCR beta signatures. Paper-wide results and their limitations: The ex vivo response was dominated by HLA-C-restricted CMV-specific TCR beta clonotypes, and the single most frequent clonotype in two of eight donors was supplied by these HLA-C-restricted clonotypes. Cumulative frequency of public TCR beta family members discriminated carriers of CMV infection plus the relevant HLA type in this cohort and an independent approximately 340-donor cohort.

The CDR3 has 13 amino acids, counting the end cysteine and phenylalanine. Of the read, only the CDR3 DNA is kept; its 39 bases are in frame from base 1. Between the V and J ends, shortened by 1 base and 9 bases respectively, the junction contains 10 bases. Per the germline V gene, SGHTA is the CDR1 and FQGNSA is the CDR2. TCRdb shows the sequencer as Illumina HiSeq 1500. Starting from the raw public reads, TCRdb applied fastp trimming at Q25, assembled clones with MiXCR and retained in-frame beta chains. For every CDR3 protein sequence, its rows merge into one entry that carries the most common genes and DNA. A total of around 260,000 distinct CDR3 sequences appear in this sample, roughly 23% of them only once. The top ten hold roughly 14% of the sample. Ten or more counts support this clonotype. Which antigen it targets is not known. It has no much larger one-base neighbor in the sample; base qualities were not kept.

The source is a human donor in good health (CMV status not recorded). Some clones in this sample may be carry-over from other donors' samples. The receptor chain draws on TRBV7-2 and TRBJ2-1; the D gene assignment is perhaps TRBD1 or TRBD2, with each matching 5 bases. Sequencing was carried out using PBMCs. In nucleotides, the sequence is TGTGCCAGCAGCTTAGTGGGGGAAGGTGAGCAGTTCTTC. Its protein product is CASSLVGEGEQFF. The full variable domain, completed from the reference TRBV7-2 and TRBJ2-1 proteins outside the CDR3, reads GAGVSQSPSNKVTEKGKDVELRCDPISGHTALYWYRQSLGQGLEFLIYFQGNSAPDKSGLPSDRFSAERTGGSVSTLTIQRTQQEDSAVYLCASSLVGEGEQFFGPGTRLTVL.